Listed here are 15 T cell receptor beta chains from one sample, sequenced in a study of blood T cells in healthy people across ages. Primers used in a second PCR of about 6 to 11 cycles were a sample-barcoded 5' primer and a J-beta primer mix. One entry per CDR3 protein results from TCRdb running MiXCR on the 5' RACE reads. The data show over 500,000 distinct CDR3 sequences, roughly a quarter seen once. These sequences were also reported in another study, on T cells of mothers and their children.

Sequenced: blood. These TCRs come from a boy aged 2 to 9 in good health.

The J gene is TRBJ2-7, the V gene TRBV6-6, with TRBD1 identical over 11 bases. Trimming at V came to 5 bases and at J to 4 bases, leaving 10 bases not matched to a gene. The CDR3 length is 16 residues. Germline CDR1 reads MNHNY; CDR2 reads SVGAGI (reference sequence). CDR3 amino acids: CASSRSGQGGWYEQYF. The DNA for the CDR3 is TGTGCCAGCAGTCGATCGGGACAGGGGGGCTGGTACGAGCAGTACTTC.

The J gene is TRBJ2-1, the V gene TRBV5-1; 11 bases are a match to TRBD1. The CDR3 has 16 residues. Per germline, CDR1 SGHRS and CDR2 YFSETQ. After removal of 0 bases from V and 7 bases from J, the junction contained 6 bases not matched to a gene. The CDR3 region is CASSLVGQGARNEQFF. Written as DNA, the CDR3 is TGCGCCAGCAGCTTGGTAGGACAGGGGGCGCGGAATGAGCAGTTCTTC.

This clonotype showed up just a few times. This chain connects TRBV10-2 to TRBJ2-2; 15 bases fit TRBD2. Germline values: CDR1 WSHSY, CDR2 SAAADI. Trimming cost V 5 bases and J 2 bases; bases outside gene matches: 3. There are 17 residues in the CDR3. CDR3 protein: CASSWTSGGVNTGELFF. DNA for the CDR3: TGCGCCAGCAGTTGGACTAGCGGGGGGGTAAACACCGGGGAGCTGTTTTTT.

The chain employs TRBV3-1 and TRBJ1-2; tentative D call: TRBD1 (5 bases). The V end lost 0 bases, the J end lost 4 bases, and 15 bases lay between the germline ends. Germline V gene sequence: CDR1 LGHDT, CDR2 YNNKEL (reference sequence). The CDR3 has 16 amino acids. The CDR3: CASSQDRTGLTYGYTF. The CDR3 region has the DNA TGTGCCAGCAGCCAAGATAGAACAGGACTAACCTATGGCTACACCTTC.

This sequence joins TRBV5-1 and TRBJ2-2; no reliable D call. Germline V lookup: CDR1 SGHRS, CDR2 YFSETQ. CDR3 length equals 15 residues. Trimming took off 1 base at V and 7 bases at J, with 14 bases between the two ends. The CDR3 DNA is TGCGCCAGCAGCTTGTCTCGATCACCCGGCGGGGAGCTGTTTTTT. Encoded protein: CASSLSRSPGGELFF.

The CDR3 sequence is CASSRTQGYEQYF. The CDR3 region has the DNA TGTGCCAGCAGCCGCACTCAGGGTTACGAGCAGTACTTC. The chain links TRBV11-2 to TRBJ2-5, with D maybe TRBD1 (5 bases). The J call may be faulty, since TRBJ2-7 better matches the DNA end. This CDR3 region has 13 residues. Germline CDR1 reads SGHAT; CDR2 reads FQNNGV.

The chain joins TRBV27 to TRBJ2-5; possible D gene TRBD2, 6 bases. This CDR3 is built from 15 residues. In germline, CDR1 is MNHEY, CDR2 SMNVEV (reference sequence). Trimming removed 7 bases from V and 0 bases from J, with 15 bases in between. The CDR3 DNA follows: TGTGCCAGCAAGGCTACTAGCCTTTACCAAGAGACCCAGTACTTC. Its translation is CASKATSLYQETQYF.

This clonotype was picked up a small number of times. The chain uses TRBV6-9 and TRBJ2-7, with TRBD2 identical over 12 bases. V shed 6 bases, J shed 4 bases, and the junction held 7 bases outside the gene matches. This CDR3 has 15 amino acids. Per germline, CDR1 MNHGY and CDR2 SVAAGI. CDR3 sequence (DNA): TGTGCCAGCAGCTTAACTAGCGGGAGGACGTACGAGCAGTACTTC. Translating it yields CASSLTSGRTYEQYF.

This clonotype has more than one count but fewer than ten. The rearrangement links TRBV19 to TRBJ1-4; D unclear. This CDR3 region has 14 residues. The germline V gene has CDR1 LNHDA and CDR2 SQIVND (reference sequence). V was clipped by 10 bases and J by 5 bases, with 17 bases between them. CDR3 loop: CATSVRSLNEKLFF. CDR3 nucleotide sequence: TGTGCCACCTCGGTTAGGAGCTTAAATGAAAAACTGTTTTTT.

The chain is built from TRBV27 and TRBJ2-5, with no clear D. CDR3 length: 14 amino acids. The germline gives CDR1 MNHEY, CDR2 SMNVEV (reference sequence). With 3 bases removed from V and 2 bases from J, the gap between germline ends came to 10 bases. This chain's CDR3 is CASSFSVNQETQYF. DNA for the CDR3: TGTGCCAGCAGTTTCTCGGTCAATCAAGAGACCCAGTACTTC.

The sample holds a few counts of this clonotype. The rearrangement links TRBV6-6 to TRBJ2-5; D unresolved. The length of the CDR3 is 14 residues. Germline V CDR1 and CDR2: MNHNY, SVGAGI (reference sequence). V lost 5 bases to trimming and J lost 9 bases, with 19 bases between them. This CDR3 is CASSESIITGAQYF. The CDR3 DNA follows: TGTGCCAGCAGTGAGAGTATCATAACGGGCGCCCAGTACTTC.

This chain connects TRBV20-1 to TRBJ1-1; 10 bases match TRBD1. The germline V gene encodes CDR1 DFQATT and CDR2 SNEGSKA (reference sequence). Trimming removed 5 bases from V and 10 bases from J; junction bases left unmatched: 4. This CDR3 spans 11 amino acids. The CDR3 region is CSAGTGARAFF. The CDR3 DNA follows: TGCAGTGCTGGGACAGGGGCACGAGCTTTCTTT.

The V gene is TRBV7-9, the J gene TRBJ2-1; 7 positions match TRBD2. Trimming at V came to 3 bases and at J to 5 bases, leaving 7 bases not matched to a gene. This CDR3 spans 15 amino acids. Germline-derived CDR1 and CDR2 are SEHNR and FQNEAQ (reference sequence). CDR3 loop: CASSFDGTTNNEQFF. As DNA, the CDR3 is TGTGCCAGCAGCTTTGACGGGACTACAAACAATGAGCAGTTCTTC. Filled out from reference TRBV7-9 and TRBJ2-1, the complete variable domain reads DTGVSQNPRHKITKRGQNVTFRCDPISEHNRLYWYRQTLGQGPEFLTYFQNEAQLEKSRLLSDRFSAERPKGSFSTLEIQRTEQGDSAMYLCASSFDGTTNNEQFFGPGTRLTVL.

The chain recombines TRBV11-1 with TRBJ2-6; 8 bases map to TRBD1. The junction had 16 bases not matched to a gene; V was cut back by 0 bases and J by 0 bases. The CDR3 consists of 22 residues. Germline lookup yields CDR1 SGHAT and CDR2 FQDESV (reference sequence). The CDR3: CASSLAIVATGQAFSGANVLTF. The DNA of the CDR3 is TGTGCCAGCAGCTTAGCAATTGTTGCTACGGGACAGGCGTTCTCTGGGGCCAACGTCCTGACTTTC.

This clonotype was counted only a few times. The J gene is TRBJ2-1, the V gene TRBV3-1, with D perhaps matching TRBD1 (6 bases). The J call may be incorrect, as the DNA end agrees better with TRBJ2-7. Per germline, CDR1 LGHDT and CDR2 YNNKEL (reference sequence). This CDR3 comprises 15 residues. CDR3 region: CASSQDLRGNYEQYF. As DNA, the CDR3 is TGTGCCAGCAGCCAAGATTTGAGGGGGAACTACGAGCAGTACTTC.